The rows below give T cell receptor beta chains drawn from one sample of a study of blood T cells in healthy people across ages. In TCRdb, the 5' RACE reads were re-called with MiXCR into one record per CDR3 protein. The sample consists of over 1.5 million distinct CDR3 sequences, 49% of them appearing once. Sequenced: blood. The receptors stem from a woman aged 40 to 50 in good health. CDR3s include the opening cysteine and the closing phenylalanine or tryptophan. A D gene is named only where the DNA matches it firmly. Clone sizes are given selectively: once, few, many, or a class where the clone is expanded.

abundance	v_gene	j_gene	d_gene	CDR3aa	CDR3nt
once	TRBV4-3	TRBJ2-7	TRBD1	CASSLIMDRGKTYEQYF	TGCGCCAGCAGCCTCATAATGGACAGGGGGAAGACATACGAGCAGTACTTC
-	TRBV7-8	TRBJ2-1	-	CASSPGWQGSLLEQFF	TGTGCCAGCAGCCCCGGGTGGCAGGGGAGTCTTTTGGAGCAGTTCTTC
few	TRBV20-1	TRBJ1-4	TRBD1	CSARDPRGRDEKLFF	TGCAGTGCTAGAGACCCCAGGGGGCGCGATGAAAAACTGTTTTTT
-	TRBV5-5	TRBJ2-2	TRBD1	CASSLGPGQGAIGELFF	TGTGCCAGCAGCTTGGGGCCCGGACAGGGGGCAATCGGGGAGCTGTTTTTT
once	TRBV7-9	TRBJ2-5	TRBD1	CASSPPPGQGRVETQYF	TGTGCCAGCAGCCCTCCGCCTGGACAGGGACGTGTAGAGACCCAGTACTTC
few	TRBV4-2	TRBJ2-7	TRBD1	CASSHEGTGPYEQYF	TGTGCCAGCAGCCACGAGGGGACAGGACCCTACGAGCAGTACTTC
-	TRBV4-2	TRBJ1-2	-	CASSQDLQATSYGYTF	TGTGCCAGCAGCCAAGATCTTCAGGCCACTAGCTATGGCTACACCTTC
-	TRBV4-1	TRBJ2-2	TRBD2	CASSQDPAGANTGELFF	TGCGCCAGCAGCCAAGATCCCGCGGGGGCGAACACCGGGGAGCTGTTTTTT
few	TRBV7-2	TRBJ2-5	TRBD1	CASSPTRQGEDQYF	TGTGCCAGCAGCCCAACTCGACAGGGTGAGGACCAGTACTTC
-	TRBV9	TRBJ1-2	-	CASSVEPGLRGYTF	TGTGCCAGCAGCGTAGAGCCCGGCCTTCGTGGCTACACCTTC
-	TRBV6-5	TRBJ2-1	TRBD1	CASSYSRTGSNEQFF	TGTGCCAGCAGTTACTCCCGGACAGGTTCCAATGAGCAGTTCTTC
-	TRBV27	TRBJ2-1	TRBD1	CASSIERTGGYNEQFF	TGTGCCAGCAGCATAGAGCGGACAGGGGGCTACAATGAGCAGTTCTTC
-	TRBV6-5	TRBJ2-1	TRBD2	CASSYGTSGGRQFF	TGTGCCAGCAGTTACGGGACTAGCGGGGGCCGGCAGTTCTTC
few	TRBV7-9	TRBJ1-4	-	CASSSQATNEKLFF	TGTGCCAGCAGTTCGCAGGCAACTAATGAAAAACTGTTTTTT
-	TRBV20-1	TRBJ2-7	-	CSARDLRLVPYEQYF	TGCAGTGCTAGAGACCTCAGACTAGTGCCCTACGAGCAGTACTTC
once	TRBV7-3	TRBJ2-7	TRBD2	CASSFRGLAGAYEQYF	TGTGCCAGCAGCTTCCGAGGACTAGCGGGTGCCTACGAGCAGTACTTC
few	TRBV7-9	TRBJ2-3	-	CASSFGLRGGQRDTQYF	TGTGCCAGCAGCTTTGGACTTAGAGGGGGGCAGAGAGATACGCAGTATTTT
-	TRBV6-1	TRBJ1-2	TRBD1	CASRGLTGTGNDYGYTF	TGTGCCAGCCGAGGACTGACCGGGACAGGGAACGACTATGGCTACACCTTC
-	TRBV25-1	TRBJ2-6	-	CASSGQVGEALGGANVLTF	TGTGCCAGCAGTGGACAAGTCGGGGAGGCCCTTGGTGGGGCCAACGTCCTGACTTTC
-	TRBV4-1	TRBJ2-1	-	CASSHDGGTAGEQFF	TGCGCCAGCAGCCATGATGGGGGGACAGCGGGTGAGCAGTTCTTC
-	TRBV28	TRBJ1-2	TRBD1	CASRGTGGAGRGYTF	TGTGCCAGCAGGGGGACAGGGGGCGCCGGTCGGGGCTACACCTTC
few	TRBV6-6	TRBJ1-2	-	CASRIPGNRLINYGYTF	TGTGCCAGCAGAATCCCGGGGAACCGGCTGATTAACTATGGCTACACCTTC
few	TRBV6-6	TRBJ2-7	-	CASLHREDHEQYF	TGTGCCAGCCTTCACAGGGAAGACCACGAGCAGTACTTC